The 21 T cell receptor beta chains given below trace back to one sample, sequenced in a study of CD8 T cells in ankylosing spondylitis. Study conclusions and caveats: A TCR beta motif made of under 10 highly homologous variants seemed typical of ankylosing spondylitis blood.

TCRdb reprocessed the 5' RACE reads via MiXCR and lists one record per CDR3 protein. This sample has about 540,000 distinct CDR3 sequences, with roughly 13% found just once. Which antigens these TCRs recognize remains unknown. The sequenced sample consisted of blood, either unsorted or a sorted T cell fraction (not recorded which). These receptors all come from a male donor with ankylosing spondylitis.

The sample holds many counts of this clonotype. The chain recombines TRBV12-3 or TRBV12-4 with TRBJ2-7, with unresolved D. CDR3 length: 12 residues. V lost 4 bases to trimming and J lost 2 bases, with 6 bases between them. The CDR3 coding sequence is TGTGCCAGCAGTTCCGACCCCTACGAGCAGTACTTC. This encodes CASSSDPYEQYF.

J is TRBJ2-5 and V is TRBV9; D not certain. In germline, CDR1 is SGDLS, CDR2 YYNGEE. Trimming shortened V by 0 bases and J by 5 bases, and 11 bases separated the two germline ends. The CDR3 covers 14 residues. The CDR3 coding sequence is TGTGCCAGCAGCGTAGGCGCCGGTGGGGAGACCCAGTACTTC. Protein: CASSVGAGGETQYF.

This clonotype was recorded many times. The chain joins TRBV7-9 to TRBJ2-5; D not resolved. Germline CDR1 is SEHNR and CDR2 is FQNEAQ (reference sequence). The V end was cut by 4 bases, the J end by 5 bases, with 8 bases between. This CDR3 is built from 12 residues. The CDR3 DNA reads TGTGCCAGCAGCTCGGGCTGGGAGACCCAGTACTTC. Protein product: CASSSGWETQYF.

The rearrangement uses TRBV11-2 and TRBJ2-5; the D is unclear. V lost 5 bases, J lost 0 bases, and 10 bases lay in between. CDR3 length equals 14 residues. Germline V gene sequence: CDR1 SGHAT, CDR2 FQNNGV. The CDR3 DNA sequence: TGTGCCAGCAGCGGGCCGAATAACCAAGAGACCCAGTACTTC. As protein: CASSGPNNQETQYF.

The chain couples TRBV7-9 to TRBJ2-5; 9 nucleotides line up with TRBD1. The trim removed 3 bases at V and 5 bases at J, leaving 7 bases unmatched. The CDR3 consists of 15 residues. Germline-derived CDR1 and CDR2 are SEHNR and FQNEAQ (reference sequence). In nucleotides, the CDR3 is TGTGCCAGCAGCTTCGCCGGGACAGGGTACGAGACCCAGTACTTC. Amino acid sequence: CASSFAGTGYETQYF. Based on the CDR3 plus reference TRBV7-9 and TRBJ2-5, the full variable domain is DTGVSQNPRHKITKRGQNVTFRCDPISEHNRLYWYRQTLGQGPEFLTYFQNEAQLEKSRLLSDRFSAERPKGSFSTLEIQRTEQGDSAMYLCASSFAGTGYETQYFGPGTRLLVL.

The chain carries TRBV6-6 and TRBJ1-5; D call uncertain. Germline CDR1 reads MNHNY; CDR2 reads SVGAGI (reference sequence). The CDR3 length is 13 residues. V dropped 0 bases and J dropped 8 bases, with 8 bases sitting between them. This chain's CDR3 is CASSYSGIEPQHF. CDR3 DNA sequence: TGTGCCAGCAGTTACTCAGGTATCGAGCCCCAGCATTTT.

The chain combines TRBV5-5 with TRBJ2-1, with TRBD1 matching 7 bases. Germline V gives CDR1 SGHKS, CDR2 YYEKEE (reference sequence). CDR3 length: 16 amino acids. The V segment lost 1 base and the J segment 9 bases; nucleotides outside the gene matches: 13. The CDR3 protein is CASSLRSGGILGEQFF. CDR3 nucleotides: TGTGCCAGCAGCTTGCGGTCAGGGGGAATTCTCGGTGAGCAGTTCTTC. The whole variable domain, remainder taken from reference TRBV5-5 and TRBJ2-1, is DAGVTQSPTHLIKTRGQQVTLRCSPISGHKSVSWYQQVLGQGPQFIFQYYEKEERGRGNFPDRFSARQFPNYSSELNVNALLLGDSALYLCASSLRSGGILGEQFFGPGTRLTVL.

The chain is built from TRBV2 and TRBJ2-1; 16 bases line up with TRBD2. Germline CDR1 SNHLY, CDR2 FYNNEI. The CDR3 loop spans 15 amino acids. Germline trimming cut 6 bases from V and 12 bases from J; bases unmatched to any gene: 8. The CDR3 reads CASRPGLAGGGGQFF. The DNA of the CDR3 is TGTGCCAGCAGACCGGGACTAGCGGGAGGGGGCGGGCAGTTCTTC. Variable domain in full (rest from reference TRBV2 and TRBJ2-1): EPEVTQTPSHQVTQMGQEVILRCVPISNHLYFYWYRQILGQKVEFLVSFYNNEISEKSEIFDDQFSVERPDGSNFTLKIRSTKLEDSAMYFCASRPGLAGGGGQFFGPGTRLTVL.

The chain is built from TRBV4-1 and TRBJ2-4; 7 bases are shared with TRBD2. V shed 2 bases, J shed 2 bases, and the junction held 9 bases outside the gene matches. Germline-derived CDR1 and CDR2 are MGHRA and YSYEKL. This CDR3 is built from 17 residues. CDR3: CASSQTLATLTKNIQYF. DNA for the CDR3: TGCGCCAGCAGCCAAACACTAGCGACACTAACCAAAAACATTCAGTACTTC.

The genes are TRBV3-1 and TRBJ2-7; D not resolved. Trimming took 4 bases from V and 4 from J, leaving 11 bases between them. This CDR3 is 13 amino acids long. Per germline, CDR1 LGHDT and CDR2 YNNKEL (reference sequence). The CDR3 reads CASSPGHGYEQYV. The CDR3 nucleotides are TGTGCCAGCAGCCCAGGCCACGGGTACGAGCAGTACGTC.

This clonotype has at least ten counts. The genes are TRBV5-1 and TRBJ1-4, with TRBD1 matching 9 bases. The V gene end was trimmed by 3 bases and the J gene end by 8 bases; junction bases not matched to a gene: 2. The germline V gene has CDR1 SGHRS and CDR2 YFSETQ. The CDR3 length is 13 residues. The DNA for the CDR3 is TGCGCCAGCAGCTACGGGACAGGGGAAAAACTGTTTTTT. Translating gives CASSYGTGEKLFF.

This clonotype was detected only a few times. Written as DNA, the CDR3 is TGTGCCAGCAGCTTGGAAGGGGACGAGCAGTACGTC. It specifies CASSLEGDEQYV. The chain has TRBV5-6 and TRBJ2-7, with D perhaps matching TRBD1 (5 bases). V lost 0 bases to trimming and J lost 5 bases, with 6 bases between them. Germline CDR1 SGHDT, CDR2 YYEEEE. This CDR3 is built from 12 residues.

This clonotype was found a few times. The rearrangement uses TRBV4-1 and TRBJ2-1; 10 bases align to TRBD2. V lost 3 bases and J lost 4; bases outside the gene matches: 6. The length of the CDR3 is 16 residues. Germline loops: CDR1 MGHRA, CDR2 YSYEKL. CDR3 in DNA: TGCGCCAGCAGCCAGGATCTAGCGGGAGAATACAATGAGCAGTTCTTC. Translation: CASSQDLAGEYNEQFF.

This clonotype showed up just a few times. The chain recombines TRBV6-2 or TRBV6-3 with TRBJ2-1; TRBD2 matches 9 bases. V lost 0 bases, J lost 9 bases, and 6 bases stayed unmatched. This CDR3 contains 15 residues. Germline V gene sequence: CDR1 MNHEY, CDR2 SVGEGT. The CDR3 DNA follows: TGTGCCAGCAGTTACTCTAGCGGGAGTTTTTTTGAGCAGTTCTTC. It is translated as CASSYSSGSFFEQFF.

This clonotype was found many times. This chain links TRBV12-3 or TRBV12-4 with TRBJ1-1; unclear D gene. The ends were cut back, 2 bases at V and 7 bases at J, with 11 bases in the middle. The length of the CDR3 is 13 residues. This chain's CDR3 is CASSLYGRYEAFF. CDR3 nucleotides: TGTGCCAGCAGTTTATATGGGCGGTATGAAGCTTTCTTT.

V and J are TRBV12-3 or TRBV12-4 and TRBJ1-1; 7 positions match TRBD1. V shed 5 bases and J 5 bases; nucleotides not matched to a gene: 8. This CDR3 comprises 14 residues. The CDR3, as DNA: TGTGCCAGCAGTATAAGGGGGCGAGAAACTGAAGCTTTCTTT. Its translation is CASSIRGRETEAFF.

This clonotype was observed many times. The V call is TRBV5-1, the J call TRBJ2-1; D ambiguous. This CDR3 is 14 amino acids long. Trimming took 0 bases from V and 5 from J, leaving 9 bases between them. CDR1 is SGHRS and CDR2 is YFSETQ in the germline V gene. The CDR3 DNA reads TGCGCCAGCAGCTTGGTTATAAGCGACAATGAGCAGTTCTTC. Translating gives CASSLVISDNEQFF.

Many counts were recorded for this clonotype. The rearrangement joins TRBV5-1 to TRBJ1-1; D unresolved. The CDR3 contains 13 residues. V was cut by 5 bases and J by 4 bases, with 12 bases left in between. Germline lookup yields CDR1 SGHRS and CDR2 YFSETQ. The CDR3 protein is CASSSRASTEAFF. The CDR3, as DNA: TGCGCCAGCAGTTCAAGGGCGTCCACTGAAGCTTTCTTT.

The gene calls are TRBV20-1 and TRBJ2-1; D uncertain. The CDR3 runs 13 residues. Germline lookup yields CDR1 DFQATT and CDR2 SNEGSKA (reference sequence). The V and J ends lost 0 bases and 4 bases respectively, with 7 bases between them. The DNA of the CDR3 is TGCAGTGCTAGAGACTCCCGATACAATGAGCAGTTCTTC. Protein: CSARDSRYNEQFF.

The V and J genes are TRBV6-1 and TRBJ2-3, with 12 positions matching TRBD2. V was clipped by 6 bases and J by 2 bases; unmatched bases: 9. The length of the CDR3 is 17 residues. Germline CDR1 reads MNHNS; CDR2 reads SASEGT. The CDR3 region is CASSPPLAGGFTDTQYF. The CDR3 DNA reads TGTGCCAGCAGCCCCCCACTAGCGGGAGGATTCACAGATACGCAGTATTTT.

This clonotype was seen a few times. The chain recombines TRBV18 with TRBJ1-1, with a weak D call TRBD1 (5 bases). Germline CDR1 KGHSH, CDR2 LQKENI. This CDR3 has 14 amino acids. Trimming took off 2 bases at V and 2 bases at J, with 9 bases between the two ends. This chain's CDR3 is CASSPVGQNTEAFF. The DNA of the CDR3 is TGTGCCAGCTCACCAGTAGGACAAAACACTGAAGCTTTCTTT.